These 23 T cell receptor beta chains originate from one sample sequenced in a study of cytomegalovirus exposure and HLA in healthy donors. PCR was performed using 60 Vbeta and 13 Jbeta primers. Profiled with immunoSEQ multiplex PCR; TCRdb holds only in-frame clones, not every one. Recorded for this sample: approximately 120,000 clones. Material: PBMCs. These receptors came from a man aged 25-45 years in good health and CMV-seronegative.

The V gene is TRBV29-1, the J gene TRBJ1-1; tentative D call: TRBD1 (5 bases). The CDR3 covers 13 residues. Germline CDR1 reads SQVTM; CDR2 reads ANQGSEA. V was cut by 7 bases and J by 1 base, with 13 bases left in between. The chain's CDR3 is CSAFGGGNTEAFF. The CDR3, as DNA: TGCAGCGCATTCGGGGGGGGGAACACTGAAGCTTTCTTT. The entire variable domain, with the rest obtained from reference TRBV29-1 and TRBJ1-1, is as follows: SAVISQKPSRDICQRGTSLTIQCQVDSQVTMMFWYRQQPGQSLTLIATANQGSEATYESGFVIDKFPISRPNLTFSTLTVSNMSPEDSSIYLCSAFGGGNTEAFFGQGTRLTVV.

This chain uses TRBV10-2 with TRBJ2-1, with 8 bases lining up with TRBD2. V trimming: 3 bases; J trimming: 3 bases; junction bases outside the gene matches: 13. The CDR3 spans 18 residues. The germline gives CDR1 WSHSY, CDR2 SAAADI. This CDR3 reads CASSESGVLAGIYNEQFF. DNA for the CDR3: TGCGCCAGCAGTGAAAGTGGAGTCCTAGCGGGTATCTACAATGAGCAGTTCTTC.

CDR3 loop: CASSHTLLIAGPGANVLTF. DNA of the CDR3: TGTGCCAGCTCACACACCCTTTTAATCGCGGGGCCTGGGGCCAACGTCCTGACTTTC. The rearrangement joins TRBV18 to TRBJ2-6; D may be TRBD2 (6 bases). CDR3 length equals 19 residues. Trimming removed 4 bases at V and 2 bases at J, with 21 bases between. Per the germline V gene, CDR1 is KGHSH and CDR2 is LQKENI.

The V and J genes are TRBV29-1 and TRBJ1-2, with 10 bases aligning to TRBD1. The CDR3 has 17 residues. Trimming at V came to 6 bases and at J to 6 bases, leaving 19 bases not matched to a gene. The V gene's germline CDR1 is SQVTM and CDR2 ANQGSEA. CDR3 sequence (DNA): TGCAGCGTCCGAAGTGGTCGACAGGGGGCCGCGTTCGATGGCTACACCTTC. This translates into CSVRSGRQGAAFDGYTF.

V usage is TRBV5-1 and J usage is TRBJ2-5; 7 bases match TRBD1. With 0 bases clipped from V and 1 base from J, the junction kept 3 bases outside the gene matches. CDR3 length: 15 amino acids. Germline CDR1 SGHRS, CDR2 YFSETQ. CDR3 sequence reads: CASSLGGQLQETQYF. The DNA for the CDR3 is TGCGCCAGCAGCTTGGGGGGACAGCTCCAAGAGACCCAGTACTTC.

The chain combines TRBV7-6 with TRBJ2-3; no reliable D call. CDR1 SGHVS and CDR2 FNYEAQ come from the germline V gene. Trimming shortened V by 4 bases and J by 2 bases, and 13 bases separated the two germline ends. This CDR3 region has 15 residues. This chain's CDR3 is CASSSLAGDTDTQYF. The CDR3 DNA is TGTGCCAGCAGCTCGTTAGCCGGCGACACAGATACGCAGTATTTT.

V gene TRBV5-4 combines with J gene TRBJ2-1, with D perhaps matching TRBD1 (5 bases). Trimming removed 5 bases at V and 4 bases at J, with 16 bases between. Per germline, CDR1 SGHNT and CDR2 YYREEE (reference sequence). The CDR3 has 15 residues. CDR3 in amino acids: CASSFDPGIYNEQFF. The CDR3 DNA sequence: TGTGCCAGCAGTTTTGACCCAGGGATATACAATGAGCAGTTCTTC.

The chain couples TRBV6-5 to TRBJ1-2; D may be TRBD1 (6 bases). The CDR3 is made up of 14 amino acids. With 5 bases removed from V and 6 bases from J, the gap between germline ends came to 16 bases. The germline V gene has CDR1 MNHEY and CDR2 SVGAGI. The CDR3 is CASSESQGRDGYTF. The CDR3 nucleotides read TGTGCCAGCAGTGAAAGTCAGGGGCGCGATGGCTACACCTTC.

This rearrangement joins TRBV9 to TRBJ2-3; no firm D call. This CDR3 is 14 amino acids long. Germline assignment: CDR1 SGDLS and CDR2 YYNGEE. V dropped 0 bases and J dropped 2 bases, with 7 bases sitting between them. For the CDR3, the DNA is TGTGCCAGCAGCGTAGTACCCTACACAGATACGCAGTATTTT. Protein: CASSVVPYTDTQYF. Complete variable domain (other parts from reference TRBV9 and TRBJ2-3): DSGVTQTPKHLITATGQRVTLRCSPRSGDLSVYWYQQSLDQGLQFLIQYYNGEERAKGNILERFSAQQFPDLHSELNLSSLELGDSALYFCASSVVPYTDTQYFGPGTRLTVL.

The V call is TRBV7-9, the J call TRBJ2-3; 8 bases line up with TRBD2. The CDR3 is 16 amino acids. The junction had 12 bases not matched to a gene; V was cut back by 5 bases and J by 5 bases. From germline, CDR1 is SEHNR and CDR2 FQNEAQ (reference sequence). The CDR3 sequence is CASSPRGSGKVDTQYF. In DNA form, the CDR3 reads TGTGCCAGCAGCCCCCGCGGTAGCGGGAAAGTAGATACGCAGTATTTT.

This chain connects TRBV5-1 to TRBJ1-3, with 7 bases identical to TRBD1. Germline-derived CDR1 and CDR2 are SGHRS and YFSETQ. CDR3 length: 15 amino acids. The J segment lost 0 bases and the V segment lost 4 bases, leaving 4 bases of the junction unmatched. In nucleotides, the CDR3 is TGCGCCAGCAGCGTACAGGGGCTCTCTGGAAACACCATATATTTT. Amino acids: CASSVQGLSGNTIYF.

This sequence joins TRBV11-2 and TRBJ2-7; 11 nucleotides match TRBD2. Germline-derived CDR1 and CDR2 are SGHAT and FQNNGV. The trim removed 6 bases at V and 4 bases at J, leaving 8 bases unmatched. This CDR3 is 15 amino acids long. The CDR3 protein is CASSQRTSGQYEQYF. In DNA form, the CDR3 reads TGTGCCAGCAGTCAACGGACTAGCGGGCAATACGAGCAGTACTTC.

The chain combines TRBV11-2 with TRBJ2-1, with D perhaps matching TRBD1 (6 bases). The CDR3 runs 18 residues. V dropped 8 bases and J dropped 4 bases, with 27 bases sitting between them. Per germline, CDR1 SGHAT and CDR2 FQNNGV. This chain's CDR3 is CASAPEEHRTAGYNEQFF. The CDR3 nucleotides are TGTGCCAGCGCGCCTGAGGAGCACAGGACAGCTGGGTACAATGAGCAGTTCTTC.

This rearrangement joins TRBV9 to TRBJ2-3; 11 bases agree with TRBD1. This CDR3 has 15 amino acids. Germline CDR1 is SGDLS and CDR2 is YYNGEE. V gave up 0 bases and J gave up 6 bases; unmatched junction bases: 3. The CDR3: CASSVGTGGDDTQYF. The CDR3 DNA reads TGTGCCAGCAGCGTAGGGACAGGGGGCGACGATACGCAGTATTTT. Complete variable domain (other parts from reference TRBV9 and TRBJ2-3): DSGVTQTPKHLITATGQRVTLRCSPRSGDLSVYWYQQSLDQGLQFLIQYYNGEERAKGNILERFSAQQFPDLHSELNLSSLELGDSALYFCASSVGTGGDDTQYFGPGTRLTVL.

The chain has TRBV28 and TRBJ2-7, with 13 bases lining up with TRBD2. J lost 4 bases, V lost 5 bases, and 5 bases had no gene match. The CDR3 covers 15 residues. Germline-derived CDR1 and CDR2 are MDHEN and SYDVKM. As DNA, the CDR3 is TGTGCCAGCAGTCCCCGGACTAGCGGGAGATACGAGCAGTACTTC. Protein: CASSPRTSGRYEQYF. The whole variable domain, filled in from reference TRBV28 and TRBJ2-7, reads DVKVTQSSRYLVKRTGEKVFLECVQDMDHENMFWYRQDPGLGLRLIYFSYDVKMKEKGDIPEGYSVSREKKERFSLILESASTNQTSMYLCASSPRTSGRYEQYFGPGTRLTVT.

The chain is built from TRBV5-6 and TRBJ2-2; D may be TRBD1 (6 bases). Germline V gene sequence: CDR1 SGHDT, CDR2 YYEEEE. Trimming cost V 3 bases and J 3 bases, with 6 bases left between them. The CDR3 has 13 amino acids. CDR3 coding DNA: TGTGCCAGCAGCTGGGGGCACACCGGGGAGCTGTTTTTT. The encoded protein is CASSWGHTGELFF.

The chain recombines TRBV13 with TRBJ1-6, with D possibly being TRBD1 (5 bases). CDR1 is PRHDT and CDR2 is FYEKMQ in the germline V gene (reference sequence). Trimming shortened V by 6 bases and J by 0 bases, and 12 bases separated the two germline ends. This CDR3 has 16 amino acids. CDR3 in DNA: TGTGCCAGCAGTATGGCAGGGCGCTCCTATAATTCACCCCTCCACTTT. Its protein product is CASSMAGRSYNSPLHF.

This rearrangement joins TRBV28 to TRBJ1-4; TRBD1 aligns across 9 bases. Germline values: CDR1 MDHEN, CDR2 SYDVKM. This CDR3 region has 14 residues. V dropped 10 bases and J dropped 8; count of bases not matched to a gene: 11. The CDR3 loop reads CATRGGQGSEKLFF. DNA for the CDR3: TGTGCCACTAGGGGAGGACAGGGGTCCGAAAAACTGTTTTTT. The complete variable domain, with remaining parts taken from reference TRBV28 and TRBJ1-4, reads DVKVTQSSRYLVKRTGEKVFLECVQDMDHENMFWYRQDPGLGLRLIYFSYDVKMKEKGDIPEGYSVSREKKERFSLILESASTNQTSMYLCATRGGQGSEKLFFGSGTQLSVL.

The chain joins TRBV7-9 to TRBJ2-5; unclear D gene. The V gene lost 4 bases and the J gene lost 3 bases, with 12 bases spanning the gap. Germline V gene data show CDR1 as SEHNR and CDR2 as FQNEAQ (reference sequence). The CDR3 is 14 amino acids. The CDR3 reads CASSSARDEETQYF. The DNA of the CDR3 is TGTGCCAGCAGCTCCGCCCGCGATGAAGAGACCCAGTACTTC.

The J gene is TRBJ1-3, the V gene TRBV7-9; unclear D gene. Trimming cost V 5 bases and J 0 bases, with 20 bases left between them. The CDR3 has 18 amino acids. CDR1 and CDR2 (germline): SEHNR, FQNEAQ (reference sequence). The CDR3 coding sequence is TGTGCCAGCAGCCATTCCCCAGAAGCCGGCGGCTCTGGAAACACCATATATTTT. It translates to CASSHSPEAGGSGNTIYF.

The chain employs TRBV30 and TRBJ1-6; D is possibly TRBD1 (6 bases). The CDR3 runs to 18 residues. Trimming removed 3 bases from V and 0 bases from J, with 18 bases in between. Germline assignment: CDR1 GTSNPN and CDR2 SVGIG (reference sequence). CDR3 residues: CAWSPPGAGASYNSPLHF. The CDR3 region has the DNA TGTGCCTGGAGCCCCCCCGGGGCAGGGGCCTCCTATAATTCACCCCTCCACTTT. Full variable domain (outside the CDR3, taken from reference TRBV30 and TRBJ1-6): SQTIHQWPATLVQPVGSPLSLECTVEGTSNPNLYWYRQAAGRGLQLLFYSVGIGQISSEVPQNLSASRPQDRQFILSSKKLLLSDSGFYLCAWSPPGAGASYNSPLHFGNGTRLTVT.

V usage is TRBV11-2 and J usage is TRBJ1-2; D is unclear. The CDR3 runs 13 residues. Trimming cost V 3 bases and J 4 bases, with 9 bases left between them. Germline CDR1 and CDR2: SGHAT and FQNNGV. The CDR3 is CASSLGRTYGYTF. CDR3 nucleotides: TGTGCCAGCAGCTTGGGGAGGACCTATGGCTACACCTTC. The full variable domain, rest sourced from reference TRBV11-2 and TRBJ1-2, is EAGVAQSPRYKIIEKRQSVAFWCNPISGHATLYWYQQILGQGPKLLIQFQNNGVVDDSQLPKDRFSAERLKGVDSTLKIQPAKLEDSAVYLCASSLGRTYGYTFGSGTRLTVV.

The CDR3 DNA follows: TGTGCCAGCAGCCCCCGACTAGCGGGAGGCAATGAGCAGTTCTTC. As protein: CASSPRLAGGNEQFF. The gene calls are TRBV7-9 and TRBJ2-1; 13 bases are shared with TRBD2. CDR1 and CDR2 from the germline V gene are SEHNR and FQNEAQ (reference sequence). There are 15 residues in the CDR3. Germline trimming cut 5 bases from V and 6 bases from J; bases unmatched to any gene: 4. The variable domain in full, completed from reference TRBV7-9 and TRBJ2-1, reads DTGVSQNPRHKITKRGQNVTFRCDPISEHNRLYWYRQTLGQGPEFLTYFQNEAQLEKSRLLSDRFSAERPKGSFSTLEIQRTEQGDSAMYLCASSPRLAGGNEQFFGPGTRLTVL.